Here is one T cell receptor beta chain with its context. In the original processing: By means of reference gene primer amplification, nucleated cell counts were estimated. Sequencing used immunoSEQ multiplex PCR; TCRdb keeps in-frame clones, though not all of them. V, J and clone size were drawn from that table, and D and trimming were deduced from the DNA. Here the sample spans some 400,000 clones, approximately 86% being singletons. CDR1 is LNHNV and CDR2 is YYDKDF in the germline V gene (reference sequence). Trimming stripped 9 bases from V and 7 bases from J, with 19 bases between. CDR3 length: 14 amino acids. These data come from a study of blood T cell repertoires in COVID-19. On the study more broadly: Whether acute or convalescent, the COVID-19 samples came from the United States, Italy and Spain.

The sequence derives from a human donor in a cohort sampled during active COVID-19. Sequencing was performed on peripheral blood. The genes are TRBV15 and TRBJ2-1; D might be TRBD2 (6 bases). The CDR3 loop reads CATLASGDSNEQFF. In DNA form, the CDR3 reads TGTGCCACTTTAGCCTCGGGGGACTCGAATGAGCAGTTCTTC.